A selection of T cell receptor beta chains follows, all from one sample in a study of blood T cell repertoires in COVID-19. TCRdb's copy holds only in-frame clones and misses some; the assay was immunoSEQ multiplex PCR. The sample contains 150,000 or so clones, approximately 80% of which appear only once. The sequencing input was peripheral blood. The receptors come from a human donor in a cohort sampled during active COVID-19. CDR3s include the opening cysteine and the closing phenylalanine or tryptophan. The order of the fields is clone size, CDR3 length, V gene, D gene, J gene, CDR3 protein, CDR3 DNA. D genes are given only for firm matches. The listing skips clone size in some rows; elsewhere it reads once, few, many or a size class.

size: -; length: 12; V: TRBV28; D: -; J: TRBJ2-5; CDR3: CASSSVRETQYF; DNA: TGTGCCAGCAGTTCGGTCCGGGAGACCCAGTACTTC
size: -; length: 18; V: TRBV5-5; D: -; J: TRBJ2-6; CDR3: CASSTVGGVYSGANVLTF; DNA: TGTGCCAGCAGCACGGTGGGGGGTGTTTACTCTGGGGCCAACGTCCTGACTTTC
size: -; length: 13; V: TRBV24-1; D: TRBD2; J: TRBJ2-1; CDR3: CATETSAYNEQFF; DNA: TGTGCCACCGAAACTAGCGCCTACAATGAGCAGTTCTTC
size: -; length: 14; V: TRBV3-1/TRBV3-2; D: -; J: TRBJ2-3; CDR3: CASSQTPRGVREYF; DNA: TGTGCCAGCAGCCAGACGCCGCGGGGAGTAAGGGAGTATTTT
size: once; length: 15; V: TRBV5-4; D: TRBD1; J: TRBJ2-5; CDR3: CASSLFNRGQETQYF; DNA: TGTGCCAGCAGCTTGTTTAACAGGGGGCAAGAGACCCAGTACTTC
size: -; length: 18; V: TRBV7-7; D: TRBD2; J: TRBJ2-2; CDR3: CASSAFAGTSGITGELFF; DNA: TGTGCCAGCAGCGCCTTCGCCGGGACTAGCGGGATCACCGGGGAGCTGTTTTTT
size: -; length: 13; V: TRBV30; D: -; J: TRBJ2-1; CDR3: CAWSTTRYHEQFF; DNA: TGTGCCTGGAGTACCACTAGATACCATGAGCAGTTCTTC
size: -; length: 17; V: TRBV11-2; D: TRBD1; J: TRBJ2-2; CDR3: CASSSKTGTAITGELFF; DNA: TGTGCCAGCAGCTCAAAAACCGGGACAGCGATAACCGGGGAGCTGTTTTTT
size: few; length: 17; V: TRBV2; D: TRBD2; J: TRBJ2-7; CDR3: CASSEALFSGGDYEQYF; DNA: TGTGCCAGCAGTGAAGCGCTTTTTAGCGGGGGGGATTACGAGCAGTACTTC
size: once; length: 14; V: TRBV7-2; D: TRBD1; J: TRBJ1-6; CDR3: CASSLVQGHSPLHF; DNA: TGTGCCAGCAGCTTAGTACAGGGGCATTCACCCCTCCACTTT
size: -; length: 19; V: TRBV11-3; D: TRBD1; J: TRBJ1-1; CDR3: CASSLGLPSGGVSDTEAFF; DNA: TGTGCCAGCAGCTTAGGTTTGCCCTCAGGGGGCGTGAGCGACACTGAAGCTTTCTTT
size: -; length: 13; V: TRBV7-2; D: -; J: TRBJ2-5; CDR3: CASSDGPKKTQYF; DNA: TGTGCCAGCAGCGATGGGCCTAAGAAGACCCAGTACTTC
size: -; length: 15; V: TRBV5-1; D: TRBD1; J: TRBJ1-3; CDR3: CASSGGTGDGNTIYF; DNA: TGCGCCAGCAGCGGCGGGACAGGGGACGGAAACACCATATATTTT
size: -; length: 17; V: TRBV4-1; D: TRBD2; J: TRBJ2-1; CDR3: CASSQAGTSGRHNEQFF; DNA: TGCGCCAGCAGCCAAGCCGGGACTAGCGGGAGGCACAATGAGCAGTTCTTC
size: -; length: 15; V: TRBV6-6; D: -; J: TRBJ1-1; CDR3: CASSPRSIRNTEAFF; DNA: TGTGCCAGCAGTCCCCGGTCCATTAGGAACACTGAAGCTTTCTTT
size: once; length: 13; V: TRBV18; D: -; J: TRBJ1-2; CDR3: CASSPPDLPQYTF; DNA: TGTGCCAGCTCACCCCCAGACTTGCCGCAGTACACCTTC
size: -; length: 15; V: TRBV3-1/TRBV3-2; D: TRBD1; J: TRBJ1-2; CDR3: CASSQSPGQGKGYTF; DNA: TGTGCCAGCAGCCAGTCCCCGGGACAGGGGAAGGGCTACACCTTC
size: -; length: 15; V: TRBV5-1; D: TRBD1; J: TRBJ1-4; CDR3: CASSPAGTGGEKLFF; DNA: TGCGCCAGCAGCCCAGCTGGGACAGGGGGTGAAAAACTGTTTTTT
size: once; length: 16; V: TRBV19; D: TRBD1; J: TRBJ2-3; CDR3: CASSPRTGAQADTQYF; DNA: TGTGCCAGTAGTCCTCGGACAGGGGCTCAAGCAGATACGCAGTATTTT
size: -; length: 13; V: TRBV7-2; D: TRBD2; J: TRBJ2-2; CDR3: CASRSSGPGELFF; DNA: TGTGCCAGCAGATCTAGCGGGCCCGGGGAGCTGTTTTTT
size: -; length: 16; V: TRBV7-2; D: -; J: TRBJ2-5; CDR3: CASSLSQGPLGETQYF; DNA: TGTGCCAGCAGCCTGTCACAGGGACCCTTAGGCGAGACCCAGTACTTC
size: -; length: 16; V: TRBV5-1; D: TRBD2; J: TRBJ2-3; CDR3: CASSWKPGLATDTQYF; DNA: TGCGCCAGCAGCTGGAAACCGGGACTAGCAACAGATACGCAGTATTTT
size: -; length: 15; V: TRBV9; D: TRBD1; J: TRBJ1-5; CDR3: CASSEGTGVGQPQHF; DNA: TGTGCCAGCAGCGAAGGGACAGGGGTAGGTCAGCCCCAGCATTTT
size: -; length: 15; V: TRBV28; D: TRBD2; J: TRBJ2-1; CDR3: CASGRAGGAYNEQFF; DNA: TGTGCCAGTGGTAGAGCGGGAGGAGCCTACAATGAGCAGTTCTTC
size: -; length: 15; V: TRBV6-1; D: -; J: TRBJ1-1; CDR3: CASSEATGLATEAFF; DNA: TGTGCCAGCAGTGAAGCTACAGGGTTGGCCACTGAAGCTTTCTTT
size: -; length: 14; V: TRBV29-1; D: -; J: TRBJ1-5; CDR3: CSDSGTQVNQPQHF; DNA: TGCAGCGATTCCGGGACACAAGTAAATCAGCCCCAGCATTTT
size: -; length: 15; V: TRBV6-5; D: TRBD2; J: TRBJ2-3; CDR3: CASSSLAGGGYTQYF; DNA: TGTGCCAGCAGCAGCCTAGCGGGGGGGGGATATACGCAGTATTTT
size: -; length: 15; V: TRBV7-2; D: TRBD1; J: TRBJ1-5; CDR3: CASSLGGQGHQPQHF; DNA: TGTGCCAGCAGCTTAGGGGGACAGGGTCATCAGCCCCAGCATTTT
size: -; length: 14; V: TRBV6-5; D: -; J: TRBJ2-1; CDR3: CASSPGLTYNEQFF; DNA: TGTGCCAGCAGTCCCGGACTAACCTACAATGAGCAGTTCTTC
size: -; length: 16; V: TRBV19; D: -; J: TRBJ1-6; CDR3: CASSITRVSYNSPLHF; DNA: TGTGCCAGTAGTATTACCAGGGTCTCCTATAATTCACCCCTCCACTTT
size: -; length: 13; V: TRBV7-9; D: TRBD1; J: TRBJ1-3; CDR3: CASSQDREYTIYF; DNA: TGTGCCAGCAGCCAGGACAGGGAATACACCATATATTTT
size: few; length: 12; V: TRBV28; D: -; J: TRBJ1-3; CDR3: CASSPPEGTIYF; DNA: TGTGCCAGCAGCCCTCCCGAGGGCACCATATATTTT
size: -; length: 11; V: TRBV29-1; D: -; J: TRBJ1-1; CDR3: CSVESSTEAFF; DNA: TGCAGCGTTGAATCGTCCACTGAAGCTTTCTTT
size: once; length: 15; V: TRBV7-9; D: -; J: TRBJ1-1; CDR3: CASSLVAGLNTEAFF; DNA: TGTGCCAGCAGCTTAGTAGCTGGGTTGAACACTGAAGCTTTCTTT
size: -; length: 14; V: TRBV7-2; D: -; J: TRBJ2-3; CDR3: CASSKQTSTDTQYF; DNA: TGTGCCAGCAGTAAGCAGACTAGCACAGATACGCAGTATTTT
size: -; length: 14; V: TRBV2; D: -; J: TRBJ1-2; CDR3: CASRQVEANYGYTF; DNA: TGTGCCAGCAGACAGGTTGAAGCTAACTATGGCTACACCTTC
size: -; length: 13; V: TRBV29-1; D: TRBD2; J: TRBJ2-1; CDR3: CSVETSGSGEQFF; DNA: TGCAGCGTTGAAACTAGCGGGAGCGGGGAGCAGTTCTTC